The 9 T cell receptor beta chains in this list originate from one sample, sequenced in a study of blood T cells in healthy people across ages. PCR was performed a second time for about 6 to 12 cycles using a sample-barcoded 5' primer and a J-beta primer mix. Each CDR3 protein gets one entry after TCRdb re-called the 5' RACE reads with MiXCR. Counted here are 1.4 million to 1.5 million distinct CDR3 sequences, 35% to 45% occurring once; the ten biggest clones make up under 8%. Input material: blood. The receptor source for this set is a woman between 18 and 29 years old in good health.

This clonotype was observed a single time. An end of the junction differs from the germline gene, which may be a read error. This chain joins TRBV5-1 and TRBJ1-6; tentatively, D is TRBD1 (6 bases). The CDR3 sequence is 17 residues long. Germline V gene sequence: CDR1 SGHRS, CDR2 YFSETQ. The CDR3 coding sequence is TGCGCCAGCAGCTTCTTTTCGACAGGTTCCTATAATTCACCCCCCCACTTT. Protein: CASSFFSTGSYNSPPHF.

This clonotype was found a few times. This chain uses TRBV6-5 with TRBJ2-5; D is perhaps TRBD2 (6 bases). The V end lost 5 bases, the J end lost 5 bases, and 12 bases lay between the germline ends. Germline CDR1 reads MNHEY; CDR2 reads SVGAGI. The CDR3 is 13 residues long. The CDR3 sequence is CASSPRDSETQYF. The CDR3 DNA reads as TGTGCCAGCAGTCCCCGGGACTCGGAGACCCAGTACTTC.

This clonotype was observed many times. This chain connects TRBV29-1 to TRBJ2-7, with D possibly TRBD1 on 6 matching bases. The CDR3 is made up of 12 amino acids. The V and J ends lost 7 bases and 0 bases respectively, with 10 bases between them. Germline V lookup: CDR1 SQVTM, CDR2 ANQGSEA. The CDR3 loop reads CSAAQGSYEQYF. CDR3 nucleotide sequence: TGCAGCGCCGCACAGGGCTCCTACGAGCAGTACTTC.

This clonotype was seen only once. The V gene is TRBV18, the J gene TRBJ2-7; TRBD1 aligns across 9 bases. Germline V gene data show CDR1 as KGHSH and CDR2 as LQKENI. The CDR3 extends over 15 amino acids. Trimming removed 3 bases from V and 4 bases from J; junction bases left unmatched: 7. The CDR3 sequence: CASSPQKGQGYEQYF. The CDR3 DNA is TGTGCCAGCTCACCGCAAAAAGGACAGGGGTACGAGCAGTACTTC.

The chain recombines TRBV5-1 with TRBJ1-1; TRBD1 aligns across 8 bases. Germline-derived CDR1 and CDR2 are SGHRS and YFSETQ. With 2 bases clipped from V and 5 bases from J, the junction kept 8 bases outside the gene matches. The CDR3 runs 15 residues. This CDR3 reads CASSLNGQGRTEAFF. The CDR3, as DNA: TGCGCCAGCAGCTTAAACGGACAGGGACGGACTGAAGCTTTCTTT.

The chain combines TRBV6-2 or TRBV6-3 with TRBJ2-7; 9 bases are shared with TRBD1. The CDR3 has 14 residues. Unmatched junction bases numbered 5, after V lost 6 bases and J lost 2 bases. Germline assignment: CDR1 MNHEY and CDR2 SVGEGT. The CDR3 is CASRTQGAAYEQYF. The CDR3 coding sequence is TGTGCCAGCAGAACACAGGGGGCCGCCTACGAGCAGTACTTC.

The chain couples TRBV6-1 to TRBJ1-1; 7 bases line up with TRBD1. The V and J ends lost 5 bases and 6 bases, in that order; junction bases with no gene match: 12. Germline-derived CDR1 and CDR2 are MNHNS and SASEGT. The CDR3 consists of 15 residues. This CDR3 is CASSLRQGFFAEAFF. The CDR3 nucleotides are TGTGCCAGCAGTTTACGACAGGGCTTCTTTGCTGAAGCTTTCTTT.

This clonotype was found many times. The rearrangement uses TRBV6-5 and TRBJ2-7; D is perhaps TRBD2 (5 bases). The germline gives CDR1 MNHEY, CDR2 SVGAGI. The CDR3 has 14 amino acids. Trimming removed 6 bases at V and 0 bases at J, with 12 bases between. DNA for the CDR3: TGTGCCAGCAGCCGGACTGGCAGCTCCTACGAGCAGTACTTC. Translation gives CASSRTGSSYEQYF.

This clonotype appeared many times. V is TRBV15 and J is TRBJ2-1, with D possibly matching TRBD1 (5 bases). Trimming stripped 0 bases from V and 4 bases from J, with 10 bases between. CDR3 size: 15 residues. Germline CDR1 reads LNHNV; CDR2 reads YYDKDF (reference sequence). CDR3 DNA: TGTGCCACCAGCAGAGATGCAGGGCCATACAATGAGCAGTTCTTC. This codes for CATSRDAGPYNEQFF.